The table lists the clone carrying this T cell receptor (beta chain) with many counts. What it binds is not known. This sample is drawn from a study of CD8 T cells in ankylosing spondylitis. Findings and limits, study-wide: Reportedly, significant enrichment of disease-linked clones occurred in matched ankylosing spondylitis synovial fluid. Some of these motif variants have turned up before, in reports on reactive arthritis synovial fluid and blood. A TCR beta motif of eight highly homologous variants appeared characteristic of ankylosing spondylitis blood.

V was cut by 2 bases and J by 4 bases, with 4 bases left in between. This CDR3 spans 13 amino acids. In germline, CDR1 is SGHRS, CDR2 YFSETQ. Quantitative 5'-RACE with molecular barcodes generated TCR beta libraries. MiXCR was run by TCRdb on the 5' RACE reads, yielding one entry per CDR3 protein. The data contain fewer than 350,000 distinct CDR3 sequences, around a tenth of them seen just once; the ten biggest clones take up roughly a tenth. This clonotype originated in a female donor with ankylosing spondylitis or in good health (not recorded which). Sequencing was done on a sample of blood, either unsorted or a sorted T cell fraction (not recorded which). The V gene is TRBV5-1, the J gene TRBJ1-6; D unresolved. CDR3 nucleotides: TGCGCCAGCAGCTTAGTGTATAATTCACCCCTCCACTTT. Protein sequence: CASSLVYNSPLHF.